Listed below are T cell receptor beta chains from one sample, sequenced in a study of T-cell memory formation after mild COVID-19. TCRdb re-derived calls from the 5' RACE reads in MiXCR, one entry per CDR3 protein. The sample carries about 340,000 distinct CDR3 sequences, about a sixth recorded once. Sequencing was done on a sample of PBMCs or a T cell subset sorted from them (not recorded which). The receptors originated from a young man who had mild COVID-19 (a few samples of this study predate the infection). Cell type and time point are not known. CDR3s include the opening cysteine and the closing phenylalanine or tryptophan. A D gene is named only where the DNA matches it firmly. Size tells how often a clone was seen (once, few, many) or the class of an expanded clone, and some rows leave it out.

>.|TRBD2|TRBV5-6|TRBJ2-2
TGTGCCAGCCGATTTGGGCTAGCGGGGGTTTACACCGGGGAGCTGTTTTTT
CASRFGLAGVYTGELFF
>few|.|TRBV3-1|TRBJ2-1
TGTGCCAGCAGCCAATACGCCTTTGGGGAGCAGTTCTTC
CASSQYAFGEQFF
>few|TRBD2|TRBV12-3/TRBV12-4|TRBJ2-1
TGTGCCAGCAGTTTGGGACTAGCGGAGAACAATGAGCAGTTCTTC
CASSLGLAENNEQFF
>few|.|TRBV29-1|TRBJ1-1
TGCAGCGTTGTGGACAGAACGATGAACACTGAAGCTTTCTTT
CSVVDRTMNTEAFF
>.|.|TRBV10-2|TRBJ1-1
TGCGCCAGCAGTGACCGGCCGGGACTGGGTATGAACACTGAAGCTTTCTTT
CASSDRPGLGMNTEAFF
>.|.|TRBV20-1|TRBJ1-1
TGCAGTGCTATCCCCAGGGCTTACACTGAAGCTTTCTTT
CSAIPRAYTEAFF
>.|TRBD1|TRBV20-1|TRBJ2-2
TGCAGTGCTAGAGGCTTAGACAGGGGGCTCGGGGAGCTGTTTTTT
CSARGLDRGLGELFF
>few|TRBD1|TRBV20-1|TRBJ1-1
TGCAGTGCCGTGCCTCCGGGACAGCTAAACACTGAAGCTTTCTTT
CSAVPPGQLNTEAFF
>.|TRBD1|TRBV5-1|TRBJ2-2
TGCGCCAGCAGCTTGAGGGGACAGAGGAACACCGGGGAGCTGTTTTTT
CASSLRGQRNTGELFF
>few|TRBD1|TRBV7-2|TRBJ1-1
TGTGCCAGCAGCCCCATCGGACAGGGCGGGGCTGAAGCTTTCTTT
CASSPIGQGGAEAFF
>few|.|TRBV7-9|TRBJ2-7
TGTGCCAGCAGTTCCCTTGGGGGGGCCAACGAGCAGTACTTC
CASSSLGGANEQYF
>few|TRBD2|TRBV9|TRBJ2-3
TGTGCCAGCAGCGTAGGCGGGGGGGCGGGTAGCACAGATACGCAGTATTTT
CASSVGGGAGSTDTQYF
>.|.|TRBV24-1|TRBJ2-1
TGTGCCACCAGTGATTCACTGGCCAGGGTTTTGGGGTACAATGAGCAGTTCTTC
CATSDSLARVLGYNEQFF
>.|.|TRBV4-1|TRBJ2-3
TGCGCCAGCAGCCCTCCGAATCGGGGCGTCACAGATACGCAGTATTTT
CASSPPNRGVTDTQYF
>.|.|TRBV5-1|TRBJ2-3
TGCGCCAGCACGGACGTCCTTAGGGGCACAGATACGCAGTATTTT
CASTDVLRGTDTQYF
>.|TRBD2|TRBV5-4|TRBJ2-1
TGTGCCAGCAGACGCCCTAGCGGCTCCTACAATGAGCAGTTCTTC
CASRRPSGSYNEQFF
>.|TRBD1|TRBV9|TRBJ2-1
TGTGCCAGCAGCGTTACGGGACAGGTCACCAATGAGCAGTTCTTC
CASSVTGQVTNEQFF
>many|.|TRBV4-3|TRBJ2-6
TGCGCCAGCAGCCAACGCGGGCCGGGACTCCCATCTTCTGGGGCCAACGTCCTGACTTTC
CASSQRGPGLPSSGANVLTF
>.|TRBD2|TRBV20-1|TRBJ2-5
TGCAGTGCTCTTAGCGGGCGGGCATGGGAGACCCAGTACTTC
CSALSGRAWETQYF
>many|TRBD1|TRBV10-2|TRBJ1-2
TGCGCCAGCTCCTACGGGACAGGCCGAGCTAACTATGGCTACACCTTC
CASSYGTGRANYGYTF
>few|TRBD1|TRBV20-1|TRBJ1-2
TGCAGTGCCCCTTCCCACAGGGGGCATAACTATGGCTACACCTTC
CSAPSHRGHNYGYTF
>few|TRBD2|TRBV28|TRBJ2-3
TGTGCCAGCTTCTCACTGGGTGGTACTAGCGGGCGCACAGATACGCAGTATTTT
CASFSLGGTSGRTDTQYF
>few|TRBD1|TRBV18|TRBJ2-2
TGTGCCAGCTCACCGGGACAGACCGCCGGGGAGCTGTTTTTT
CASSPGQTAGELFF
>.|TRBD2|TRBV19|TRBJ2-5
TGTGCCAGTAGTATAGCTAGCGGGGAAGAGACCCAGTACTTC
CASSIASGEETQYF
>few|.|TRBV20-1|TRBJ2-1
TGCAGTGCTAACCGCTCGCCCTATGAGCAGTTCTTC
CSANRSPYEQFF
>few|TRBD1|TRBV9|TRBJ1-2
TGTGCCAGCAGCGCGACCGGGACAGCTGTTAACTATGGCTACACCTTC
CASSATGTAVNYGYTF
>few|TRBD2|TRBV7-2|TRBJ2-3
TGTGCCAGCAGCTCCCGACTAGCGGGGGGCCCCGGGCGTCCGCAGTATTTT
CASSSRLAGGPGRPQYF
>.|TRBD1|TRBV29-1|TRBJ1-3
TGCAGCGTTGTGGACAGGGCCCCGCCGCGCACCATATATTTT
CSVVDRAPPRTIYF
>.|TRBD2|TRBV7-9|TRBJ2-3
TGTGCCAGCAGCCCGTCTCTAGCGGGGGGTTTAGATACGCAGTATTTT
CASSPSLAGGLDTQYF
>few|.|TRBV29-1|TRBJ1-1
TGCAGCGTTGAACTGGGCAGGCTGAACACTGAAGCTTTCTTT
CSVELGRLNTEAFF
>.|TRBD2|TRBV20-1|TRBJ2-2
TGCAGTGCTAGACGACTAGCGGGGGTAGGAACCGGGGAGCTGTTTTTT
CSARRLAGVGTGELFF
>many|.|TRBV20-1|TRBJ1-2
TGCAGTGCTAGATATAGGGTAGTATATGGCTACACCTTC
CSARYRVVYGYTF
>few|.|TRBV20-1|TRBJ2-5
TGCAGTGCTAGAGATGGGCGGGTCCTGACCCAGTACTTC
CSARDGRVLTQYF
>few|.|TRBV30|TRBJ1-4
TGTGCCTGGAGTGGGGTGGCGGATCGCGAAAAACTGTTTTTT
CAWSGVADREKLFF
>few|.|TRBV6-2/TRBV6-3|TRBJ2-5
TGTGCCAGCAGTTACGGAGGTAGTTCGGGGGAGACCCAGTACTTC
CASSYGGSSGETQYF
>few|.|TRBV5-6|TRBJ2-7
TGTGCCAGCAGCGAACTCTTGGTTCAGTACGAGCAGTACTTC
CASSELLVQYEQYF
>few|TRBD2|TRBV4-1|TRBJ2-2
TGCGCCAGCAGCCAAGTTCTAGCGGGGACCGGGGAGCTGTTTTTT
CASSQVLAGTGELFF